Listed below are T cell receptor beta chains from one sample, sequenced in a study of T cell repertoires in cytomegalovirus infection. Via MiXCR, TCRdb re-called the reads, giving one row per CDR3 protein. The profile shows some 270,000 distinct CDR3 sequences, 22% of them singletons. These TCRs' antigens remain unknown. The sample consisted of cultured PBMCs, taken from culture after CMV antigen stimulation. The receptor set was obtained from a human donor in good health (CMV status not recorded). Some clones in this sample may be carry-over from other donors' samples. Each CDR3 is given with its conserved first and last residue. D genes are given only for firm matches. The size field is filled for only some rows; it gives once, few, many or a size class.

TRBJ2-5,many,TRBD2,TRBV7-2,CASSSRLAGTFQETQYF,TGTGCCAGCAGCAGTCGACTAGCGGGGACCTTCCAAGAGACCCAGTACTTC
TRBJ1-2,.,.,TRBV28,CATRTGPTHGYTF,TGTGCCACCCGAACAGGTCCAACTCATGGCTACACCTTC
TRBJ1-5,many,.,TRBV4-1,CASSQLGSLQPQHF,TGCGCCAGCAGCCAACTTGGATCTCTTCAGCCCCAGCATTTT
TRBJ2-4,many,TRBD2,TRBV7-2,CASSLVALLAGDYIQYF,TGTGCCAGCAGCTTAGTCGCTCTACTAGCGGGAGACTACATTCAGTACTTC
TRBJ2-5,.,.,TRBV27,CASSVSRGKETQYF,TGTGCCAGCAGTGTTTCCAGGGGAAAAGAGACCCAGTACTTC
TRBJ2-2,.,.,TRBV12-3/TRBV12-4,CASSLRLLTGELFF,TGTGCCAGCAGTTTAAGACTTCTCACCGGGGAGCTGTTTTTT
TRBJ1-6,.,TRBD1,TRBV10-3,CAIGDSAADNSPLHF,TGTGCCATCGGGGACAGTGCGGCGGATAATTCACCCCTCCACTTT
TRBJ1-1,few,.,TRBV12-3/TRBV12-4,CASSFHRFDTEAFF,TGTGCCAGCAGTTTTCATAGGTTCGACACTGAAGCTTTCTTT
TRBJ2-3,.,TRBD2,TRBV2,CATGGEREPSDTQYF,TGTGCCACCGGAGGAGAGCGGGAGCCATCAGATACGCAGTATTTT
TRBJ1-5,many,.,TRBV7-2,CASSLRTGSIPQHF,TGTGCCAGCAGCTTGAGAACAGGGAGCATACCCCAGCATTTT
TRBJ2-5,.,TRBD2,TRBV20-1,CSAPALTSGREETQYF,TGCAGTGCCCCGGCCCTTACTAGCGGGAGGGAAGAGACCCAGTACTTC
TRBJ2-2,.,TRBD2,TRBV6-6,CASRLGLAGDGELFF,TGTGCCAGCAGGTTGGGACTAGCGGGAGACGGGGAGCTGTTTTTT
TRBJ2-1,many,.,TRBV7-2,CASSPRGRAGPRGEQFF,TGTGCCAGCAGCCCCCGAGGAAGAGCGGGCCCCAGGGGGGAGCAGTTCTTC
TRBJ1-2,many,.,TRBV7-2,CASSSRTETYGYTF,TGTGCCAGCAGCTCCCGGACAGAAACGTATGGCTACACCTTC